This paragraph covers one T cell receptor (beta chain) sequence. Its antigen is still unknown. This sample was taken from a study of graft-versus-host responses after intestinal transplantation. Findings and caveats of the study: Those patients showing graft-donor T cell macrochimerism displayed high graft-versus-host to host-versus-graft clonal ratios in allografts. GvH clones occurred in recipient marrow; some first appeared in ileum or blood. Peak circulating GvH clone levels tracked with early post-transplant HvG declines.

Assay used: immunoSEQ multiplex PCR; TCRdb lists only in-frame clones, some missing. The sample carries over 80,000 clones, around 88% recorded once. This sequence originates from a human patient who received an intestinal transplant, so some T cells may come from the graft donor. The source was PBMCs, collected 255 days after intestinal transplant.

CDR3 amino acids: CASSQDVGGGEQYV. The CDR3, as DNA: TGCGCCAGCAGCCAAGACGTCGGGGGGGGCGAGCAGTACGTC. The chain links TRBV4-3 to TRBJ2-7; 8 bases are a match to TRBD2. Germline assignment: CDR1 LGHNA and CDR2 YSLEER. The ends lost 0 bases at V and 6 bases at J; junction bases unmatched: 4. The CDR3 sequence is 14 residues long.